This T cell receptor beta chain was identified in a study of Ad26.COV2.S vaccination and SARS-CoV-2 variants. This CDR3 contains 12 residues. Looked up from germline, CDR1 is SGDLS and CDR2 is YYNGEE. The V end lost 3 bases, the J end lost 9 bases, and 12 bases lay between the germline ends. Treatment indicated: around 19 received Ad26.COV2.S at low or high dose, single or two shots; about 5 received placebo; per-sample allocation not given. On day 63 after the first injection, vaccine and placebo recipients gave samples. Profiling relied on immunoSEQ multiplex PCR, and the TCRdb table lists in-frame clones only, not all of them. The sample lists around 420,000 clones; 85% to 90% were seen once.

The V gene is TRBV9, the J gene TRBJ1-1; possible D gene TRBD1, 5 bases. This clonotype was sampled from a person between 18 and 59 years old who received the Ad26.COV2.S COVID-19 vaccine or a placebo. The input for sequencing was peripheral blood, taken in a trial of Ad26.COV2.S vaccine versus placebo. In DNA form, the CDR3 reads TGTGCCAGCAGCGCAAGCGGGGGGAAAGCTTTCTTT. This sequence encodes CASSASGGKAFF.